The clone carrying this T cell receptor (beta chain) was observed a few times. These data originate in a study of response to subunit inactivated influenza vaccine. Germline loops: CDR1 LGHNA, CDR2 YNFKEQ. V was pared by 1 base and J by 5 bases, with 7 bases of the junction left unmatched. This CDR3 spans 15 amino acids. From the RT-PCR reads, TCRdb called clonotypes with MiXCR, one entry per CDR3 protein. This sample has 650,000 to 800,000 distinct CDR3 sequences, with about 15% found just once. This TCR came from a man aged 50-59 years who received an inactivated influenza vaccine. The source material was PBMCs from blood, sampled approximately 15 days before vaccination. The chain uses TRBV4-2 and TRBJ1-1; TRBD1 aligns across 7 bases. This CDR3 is CASSQGVGGATEAFF. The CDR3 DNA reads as TGTGCCAGCAGCCAAGGAGTAGGGGGCGCGACTGAAGCTTTCTTT.